This T cell receptor beta chain was captured in a study of cytomegalovirus exposure and HLA in healthy donors. Study-level background: A later analysis reported the 90 to 150 validation repertoires used the same platform as the approximately 670 first-cohort repertoires. Regarding the study as a whole: Researchers counted 164 TCR beta chains as cytomegalovirus-associated.

In germline, CDR1 is SGHTA, CDR2 FQGTGA. The CDR3 has 15 residues. Deletions cut 2 bases from V and 1 base from J, with 12 bases between. Profiling relied on immunoSEQ multiplex PCR, and the TCRdb table lists in-frame clones only, not all of them. The data hold about 170,000 clones, with about nine tenths observed a single time. Worth noting for this clone: Its antigen is not identified.

The rearrangement joins TRBV7-3 to TRBJ2-7; a weak D match, TRBD2 (7 bases). The source material was PBMCs. The receptor comes from a young man in good health and CMV-seropositive. As DNA, the CDR3 is TGTGCCAGCAGCTTAGGAGGGGGAGGGTCCTACGAGCAGTACTTC. Translated: CASSLGGGGSYEQYF.